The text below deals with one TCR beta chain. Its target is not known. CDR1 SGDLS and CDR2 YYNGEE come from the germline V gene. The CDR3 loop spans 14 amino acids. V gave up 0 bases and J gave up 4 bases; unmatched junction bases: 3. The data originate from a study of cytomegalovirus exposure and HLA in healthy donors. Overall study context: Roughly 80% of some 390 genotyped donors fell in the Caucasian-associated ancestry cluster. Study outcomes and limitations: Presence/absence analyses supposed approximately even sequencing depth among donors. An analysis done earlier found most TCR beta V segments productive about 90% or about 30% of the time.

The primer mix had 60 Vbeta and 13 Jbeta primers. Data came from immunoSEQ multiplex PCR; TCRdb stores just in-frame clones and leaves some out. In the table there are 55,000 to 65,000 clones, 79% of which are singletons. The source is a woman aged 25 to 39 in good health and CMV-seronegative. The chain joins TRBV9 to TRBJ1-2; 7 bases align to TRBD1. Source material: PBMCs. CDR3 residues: CASSVGGQAYGYTF. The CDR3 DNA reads TGTGCCAGCAGCGTAGGCGGACAGGCCTATGGCTACACCTTC.